Presented here are 21 T cell receptor beta chains from one specimen sequenced in a study of Tregs in tolerant kidney transplant recipients. Data came from immunoSEQ multiplex PCR; TCRdb stores just in-frame clones and leaves some out. The table has approximately 60,000 clones, 98% seen once. The sequenced sample was Tregs from blood, obtained before the transplant. These receptors were obtained from a human donor who received a combined kidney and bone marrow transplant.

A single count supports this clone. The rearrangement uses TRBV2 and TRBJ1-1, with a tentative D call TRBD1 (5 bases). Germline CDR1 SNHLY, CDR2 FYNNEI. Trimming shortened V by 8 bases and J by 1 base, and 11 bases separated the two germline ends. This CDR3 comprises 13 residues. The CDR3 DNA reads TGTGCCAGCGGCCCAACAGGGAACACTGAAGCTTTCTTT. It specifies CASGPTGNTEAFF.

This clone was seen more than once but under ten times. The rearrangement joins TRBV27 to TRBJ1-2, with 7 bases that match TRBD1. Germline CDR1 is MNHEY and CDR2 is SMNVEV (reference sequence). This CDR3 region has 13 residues. V trimming: 4 bases; J trimming: 3 bases; junction bases outside the gene matches: 2. CDR3 amino acids: CASSWDSYYGYTF. The CDR3 bases are TGTGCCAGCAGTTGGGACAGTTACTATGGCTACACCTTC.

V is TRBV20-1 and J is TRBJ1-6; TRBD1 aligns across 7 bases. Germline CDR1 is DFQATT and CDR2 is SNEGSKA (reference sequence). V trimming: 4 bases; J trimming: 12 bases; junction bases outside the gene matches: 3. The CDR3 length is 11 residues. The DNA for the CDR3 is TGCAGTGCTAAGACAGGGTTACCCCTCCACTTT. This gives the protein CSAKTGLPLHF.

The V call is TRBV18, the J call TRBJ1-2; 7 bases map to TRBD1. The V segment lost 3 bases and the J segment 0 bases; nucleotides outside the gene matches: 7. Germline V gene lookup returns CDR1 KGHSH and CDR2 LQKENI. The CDR3 consists of 16 residues. The CDR3, as DNA: TGTGCCAGCTCACCCTCTAGGGACAGCCCTAACTATGGCTACACCTTC. Amino acid sequence: CASSPSRDSPNYGYTF. Together with reference TRBV18 and TRBJ1-2, the CDR3 gives the full variable domain: NAGVMQNPRHLVRRRGQEARLRCSPMKGHSHVYWYRQLPEEGLKFMVYLQKENIIDESGMPKERFSAEFPKEGPSILRIQQVVRGDSAAYFCASSPSRDSPNYGYTFGSGTRLTVV.

This chain links TRBV21-1 with TRBJ2-1; the table calls TRBD2, which could not be checked here. TRBV21-1 is flagged as a pseudogene. The CDR3 is 15 amino acids. The CDR3 loop is CASSNTSGSANEQFF. DNA of the CDR3: TGTGCCAGCAGCAATACCAGCGGGAGTGCGAATGAGCAGTTCTTC.

The rearrangement uses TRBV28 and TRBJ2-7; the match to TRBD2 covers 9 bases. Trimming removed 5 bases from V and 3 bases from J; junction bases left unmatched: 2. The germline CDR1 and CDR2 sequences are MDHEN and SYDVKM. The CDR3 runs to 13 residues. The CDR3 reads CASSIAGDYEQYF. DNA for the CDR3: TGTGCCAGCAGTATAGCGGGGGACTACGAGCAGTACTTC.

In this sample, this clone turned up once. The chain couples TRBV5-1 to TRBJ2-1; 9 nucleotides match TRBD1. The CDR3 has 13 amino acids. The V gene end was trimmed by 3 bases and the J gene end by 10 bases; junction bases not matched to a gene: 5. The germline V gene encodes CDR1 SGHRS and CDR2 YFSETQ. The CDR3 DNA reads TGCGCCAGCAGCTCGGGACAGGGATGGGAGCAGTTCTTC. Protein sequence: CASSSGQGWEQFF. The entire variable domain, with the rest obtained from reference TRBV5-1 and TRBJ2-1, is as follows: KAGVTQTPRYLIKTRGQQVTLSCSPISGHRSVSWYQQTPGQGLQFLFEYFSETQRNKGNFPGRFSGRQFSNSRSEMNVSTLELGDSALYLCASSSGQGWEQFFGPGTRLTVL.

The CDR3 DNA reads as TGTGCCAGCAGCCAGCGGGCTTTTTCCTCCTACGAGCAGTACTTC. It translates to CASSQRAFSSYEQYF. This rearrangement joins TRBV7-8 to TRBJ2-7; D possibly corresponds to TRBD2 (6 bases). The CDR3 contains 15 residues. CDR1 is SGHVS and CDR2 is FQNEAQ in the germline V gene. V gave up 5 bases and J gave up 0 bases, with 14 bases separating them. Full variable domain (remainder filled in from reference TRBV7-8 and TRBJ2-7): GAGVSQSPRYKVAKRGQDVALRCDPISGHVSLFWYQQALGQGPEFLTYFQNEAQLDKSGLPSDRFFAERPEGSVSTLKIQRTQQEDSAVYLCASSQRAFSSYEQYFGPGTRLTVT.

The chain uses TRBV7-2 and TRBJ2-7; no firm D call. Germline V CDR1 and CDR2: SGHTA, FQGNSA. This CDR3 contains 13 residues. Trimming took 4 bases from V and 2 from J, leaving 9 bases between them. The CDR3 DNA reads TGTGCCAGCAGCTCTAACCCTACCTACGAGCAGTACTTC. The encoded protein is CASSSNPTYEQYF.

This clone appeared once. This chain links TRBV6-1 with TRBJ1-5; TRBD1 matches 9 bases. Germline values: CDR1 MNHNS, CDR2 SASEGT. V lost 5 bases and J lost 6; bases outside the gene matches: 8. CDR3 length: 15 residues. CDR3 DNA: TGTGCCAGCAGTCTGACAGGGGGTAGCGGTCAGCCCCAGCATTTT. Protein sequence: CASSLTGGSGQPQHF.

V gene TRBV30 combines with J gene TRBJ1-3; D remains ambiguous. V lost 5 bases and J 11 bases, leaving 10 bases between the germline ends. Germline V gene sequence: CDR1 GTSNPN, CDR2 SVGIG (reference sequence). The CDR3 length is 10 residues. The CDR3: CAWGGSAIYF. The CDR3 bases are TGTGCCTGGGGAGGGTCGGCCATATATTTT. The whole variable domain, filled in from reference TRBV30 and TRBJ1-3, reads SQTIHQWPATLVQPVGSPLSLECTVEGTSNPNLYWYRQAAGRGLQLLFYSVGIGQISSEVPQNLSASRPQDRQFILSSKKLLLSDSGFYLCAWGGSAIYFGEGSWLTVV.

The chain combines TRBV9 with TRBJ2-5; 10 bases line up with TRBD2. V dropped 2 bases and J dropped 4; count of bases not matched to a gene: 5. Looked up from germline, CDR1 is SGDLS and CDR2 is YYNGEE. This CDR3 has 15 amino acids. The CDR3 here is CASSVSGGDRETQYF. DNA for the CDR3: TGTGCCAGCAGCGTGAGCGGGGGGGATAGAGAGACCCAGTACTTC.

A remark on this clone: This CDR3 is also generated by other DNA sequences in the sample. This chain links TRBV29-1 with TRBJ2-1; 9 bases fit TRBD2. This CDR3 is built from 14 residues. Per the germline V gene, CDR1 is SQVTM and CDR2 is ANQGSEA. V lost 4 bases to trimming and J lost 6 bases; unmatched junction nucleotides: 7. The DNA of the CDR3 is TGCAGCGTTGGGTTAGCGGGAGTCGGCAATGAGCAGTTCTTC. Its translation: CSVGLAGVGNEQFF.

The J gene is TRBJ2-7, the V gene TRBV5-1, with 9 bases aligning to TRBD1. The CDR3 loop spans 14 amino acids. The trim removed 0 bases at V and 6 bases at J, leaving 4 bases unmatched. Germline values: CDR1 SGHRS, CDR2 YFSETQ. CDR3 region: CASSLARDRVEQYF. The CDR3 DNA follows: TGCGCCAGCAGCTTGGCTCGGGACAGGGTCGAGCAGTACTTC. Supplemented by reference TRBV5-1 and TRBJ2-7, the full variable domain reads KAGVTQTPRYLIKTRGQQVTLSCSPISGHRSVSWYQQTPGQGLQFLFEYFSETQRNKGNFPGRFSGRQFSNSRSEMNVSTLELGDSALYLCASSLARDRVEQYFGPGTRLTVT.

This sequence joins TRBV29-1 and TRBJ2-7; a possible D gene is TRBD2 (6 bases). The CDR3 is 13 amino acids. V was clipped by 7 bases and J by 3 bases, with 16 bases between them. The germline V gene encodes CDR1 SQVTM and CDR2 ANQGSEA. Here the CDR3 reads CSGNRLRDYEQYF. The DNA for the CDR3 is TGCAGCGGAAACCGACTGCGGGACTACGAGCAGTACTTC.

The genes are TRBV4-2 and TRBJ2-1; TRBD2 matches at 11 bases. The CDR3 totals 16 residues. J lost 8 bases, V lost 4 bases, and 10 bases had no gene match. The germline CDR1 and CDR2 sequences are LGHNA and YNFKEQ. The CDR3: CASSRHSGRALDEQFF. DNA for the CDR3: TGTGCCAGCAGCCGTCATAGCGGGAGGGCCCTGGATGAGCAGTTCTTC.

V is TRBV2 and J is TRBJ2-7; TRBD1 matches 8 bases. Losses at the gene ends were 6 bases for V and 1 base for J; bases not matched to a gene: 8. Per the germline V gene, CDR1 is SNHLY and CDR2 is FYNNEI. This CDR3 is built from 15 residues. In nucleotides, the CDR3 is TGTGCCAGCAGCACAAGCGGACAGGGTTCCTACGAGCAGTACTTC. Translated: CASSTSGQGSYEQYF.

The V gene is TRBV7-2, the J gene TRBJ2-7, with TRBD1 matching over 7 bases. With 3 bases clipped from V and 4 bases from J, the junction kept 6 bases outside the gene matches. The germline V gene has CDR1 SGHTA and CDR2 FQGNSA. This CDR3 comprises 14 residues. CDR3 amino acids: CASSFADRSYEQYF. CDR3 sequence (DNA): TGTGCCAGCAGCTTCGCGGACAGGAGTTACGAGCAGTACTTC.

J is TRBJ2-7 and V is TRBV7-3; TRBD2 aligns across 11 bases. V lost 5 bases to trimming and J lost 2 bases; unmatched junction nucleotides: 2. The CDR3 covers 14 residues. Germline CDR1 SGHTA, CDR2 FQGTGA. The CDR3 region has the DNA TGTGCCAGCAGCCAGACTAGCGGGGCCTACGAGCAGTACTTC. It yields the protein CASSQTSGAYEQYF.

The chain carries TRBV5-4 and TRBJ1-2; 12 nucleotides align to TRBD1. V trimming: 3 bases; J trimming: 6 bases; junction bases outside the gene matches: 6. The CDR3 extends over 15 amino acids. The germline gives CDR1 SGHNT, CDR2 YYREEE (reference sequence). The CDR3 sequence is CASSSPGTGGDGYTF. DNA for the CDR3: TGTGCCAGCAGCTCCCCCGGGACAGGGGGCGATGGCTACACCTTC.

This chain joins TRBV5-1 and TRBJ2-1; D is uncertain. The CDR3 totals 15 residues. Trimming left V 0 bases short and J 12 bases short, with 19 bases between. The germline V gene encodes CDR1 SGHRS and CDR2 YFSETQ. As DNA, the CDR3 is TGCGCCAGCAGCTTGGGCCCCACGAGAAATCTGCGGCAGTTCTTC. Its translation: CASSLGPTRNLRQFF.